What follows is one T cell receptor (beta chain) and its context. Different DNA sequences within this sample yield the same CDR3. This sample stems from a study of control samples from healthy donors and cancer patients. The repertoire was sequenced with immunoSEQ multiplex PCR; TCRdb's copy has only in-frame clones and lacks some. In the table there are around 72,000 clones, 75% to 90% of which are singletons. The V gene lost 1 base and the J gene lost 4 bases, with 10 bases spanning the gap. Germline CDR1 is LGHNA and CDR2 is YSLEER. The CDR3 spans 14 residues. The chain employs TRBV4-3 and TRBJ1-1; a weak D match, TRBD1 (5 bases). The origin of this receptor is a man aged 50-60 years in good health. Sequenced material: blood. As DNA, the CDR3 is TGCGCCAGCAGCCAAGCGGGTAGGGGCACTGAAGCTTTCTTT. This codes for CASSQAGRGTEAFF.